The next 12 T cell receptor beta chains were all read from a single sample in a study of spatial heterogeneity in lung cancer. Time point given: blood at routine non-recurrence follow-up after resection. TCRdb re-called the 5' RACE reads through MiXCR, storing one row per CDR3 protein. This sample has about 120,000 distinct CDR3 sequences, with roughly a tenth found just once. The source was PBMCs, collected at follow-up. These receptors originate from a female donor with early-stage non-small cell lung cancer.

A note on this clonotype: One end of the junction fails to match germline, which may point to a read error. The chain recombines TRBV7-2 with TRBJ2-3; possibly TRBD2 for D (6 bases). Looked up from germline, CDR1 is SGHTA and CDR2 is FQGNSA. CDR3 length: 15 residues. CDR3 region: CASSLGGYSKDTQYF. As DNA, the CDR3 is TGTGCCAGCAGCCTGGGGGGTTACAGCAAAGATACGCAGTATTTT.

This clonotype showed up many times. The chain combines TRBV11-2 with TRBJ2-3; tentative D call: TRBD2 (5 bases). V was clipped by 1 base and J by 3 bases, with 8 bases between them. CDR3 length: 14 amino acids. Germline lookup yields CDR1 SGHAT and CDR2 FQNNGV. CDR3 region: CASSLGGGTDTQYF. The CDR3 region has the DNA TGTGCCAGCAGCTTAGGCGGCGGGACAGATACGCAGTATTTT.

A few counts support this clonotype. CDR3 in amino acids: CASSRTRQETQYF. The CDR3 region has the DNA TGTGCCAGCAGCCGGACTAGACAAGAGACCCAGTACTTC. V usage is TRBV6-5 and J usage is TRBJ2-5; 7 bases line up with TRBD2. The CDR3 length is 13 residues. Looked up from germline, CDR1 is MNHEY and CDR2 is SVGAGI. V was clipped by 6 bases and J by 2 bases; unmatched bases: 3.

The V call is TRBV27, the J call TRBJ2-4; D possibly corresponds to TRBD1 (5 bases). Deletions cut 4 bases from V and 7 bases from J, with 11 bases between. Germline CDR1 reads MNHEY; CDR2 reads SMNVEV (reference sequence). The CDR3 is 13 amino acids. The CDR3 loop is CASSSGQGNIQYF. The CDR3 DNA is TGTGCCAGCAGTTCCGGCCAGGGTAACATTCAGTACTTC.

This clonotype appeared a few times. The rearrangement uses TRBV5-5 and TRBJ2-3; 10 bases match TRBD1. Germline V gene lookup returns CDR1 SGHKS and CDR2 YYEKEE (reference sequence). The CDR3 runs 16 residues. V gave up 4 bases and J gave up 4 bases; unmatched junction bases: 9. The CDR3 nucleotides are TGTGCCAGCAGCCCACCGAGGACAGGGGGGTCAGATACGCAGTATTTT. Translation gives CASSPPRTGGSDTQYF.

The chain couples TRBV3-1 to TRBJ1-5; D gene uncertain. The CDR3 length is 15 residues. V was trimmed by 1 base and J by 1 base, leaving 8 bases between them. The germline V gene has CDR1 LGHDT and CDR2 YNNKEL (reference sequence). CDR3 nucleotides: TGTGCCAGCAGCCAAGGACAAACCAGCAATCAGCCCCAGCATTTT. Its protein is CASSQGQTSNQPQHF.

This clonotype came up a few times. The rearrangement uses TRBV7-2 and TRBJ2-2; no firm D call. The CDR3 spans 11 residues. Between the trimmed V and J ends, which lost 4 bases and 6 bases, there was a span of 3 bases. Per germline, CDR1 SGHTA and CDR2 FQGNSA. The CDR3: CASSWPGELFF. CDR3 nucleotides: TGTGCCAGCAGCTGGCCCGGGGAGCTGTTTTTT.

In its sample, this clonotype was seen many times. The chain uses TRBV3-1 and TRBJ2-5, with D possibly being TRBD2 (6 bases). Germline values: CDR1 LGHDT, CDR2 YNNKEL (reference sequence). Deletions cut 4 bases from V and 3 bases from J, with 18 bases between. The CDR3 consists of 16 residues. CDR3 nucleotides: TGTGCCAGCAGCCTCCGAGGTAGCGGAGCTAAAGAGACCCAGTACTTC. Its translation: CASSLRGSGAKETQYF.

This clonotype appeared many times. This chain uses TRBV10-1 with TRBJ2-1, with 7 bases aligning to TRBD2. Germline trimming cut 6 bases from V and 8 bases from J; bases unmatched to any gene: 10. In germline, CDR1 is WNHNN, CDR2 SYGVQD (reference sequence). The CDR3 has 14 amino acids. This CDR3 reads CASSKGREQYEQFF. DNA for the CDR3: TGCGCCAGCAGCAAAGGGCGGGAGCAGTATGAGCAGTTCTTC.

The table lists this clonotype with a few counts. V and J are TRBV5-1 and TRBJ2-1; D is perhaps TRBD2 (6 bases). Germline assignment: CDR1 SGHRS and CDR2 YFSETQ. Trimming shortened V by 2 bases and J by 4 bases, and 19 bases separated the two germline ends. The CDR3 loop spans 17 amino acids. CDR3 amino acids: CASSLTGTSKSYNEQFF. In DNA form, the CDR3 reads TGCGCCAGCAGCTTAACGGGAACTAGCAAGTCATACAATGAGCAGTTCTTC.

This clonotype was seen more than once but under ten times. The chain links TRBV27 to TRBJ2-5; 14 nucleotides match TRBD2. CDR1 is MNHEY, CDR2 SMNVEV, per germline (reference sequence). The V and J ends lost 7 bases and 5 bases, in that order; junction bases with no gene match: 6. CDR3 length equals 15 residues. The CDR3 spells CASTGLAGAVETQYF. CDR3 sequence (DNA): TGTGCCAGCACGGGACTAGCGGGAGCCGTGGAGACCCAGTACTTC.

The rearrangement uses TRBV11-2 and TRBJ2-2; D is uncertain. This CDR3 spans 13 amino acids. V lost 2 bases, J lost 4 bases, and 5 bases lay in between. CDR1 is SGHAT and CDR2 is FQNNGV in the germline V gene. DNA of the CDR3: TGTGCCAGCAGCTTAATCGGCACCGGGGAGCTGTTTTTT. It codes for CASSLIGTGELFF.